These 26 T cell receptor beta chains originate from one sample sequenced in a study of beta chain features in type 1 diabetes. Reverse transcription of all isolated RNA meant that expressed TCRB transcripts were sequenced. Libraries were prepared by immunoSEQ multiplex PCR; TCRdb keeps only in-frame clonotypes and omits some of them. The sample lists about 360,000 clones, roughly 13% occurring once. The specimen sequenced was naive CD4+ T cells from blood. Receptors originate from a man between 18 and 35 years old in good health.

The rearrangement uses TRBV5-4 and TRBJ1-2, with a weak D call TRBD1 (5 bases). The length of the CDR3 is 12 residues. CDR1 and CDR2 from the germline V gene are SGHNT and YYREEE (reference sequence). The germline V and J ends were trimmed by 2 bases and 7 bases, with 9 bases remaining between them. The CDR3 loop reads CASSLTGSGYTF. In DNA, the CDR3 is TGTGCCAGCAGCTTAACAGGATCTGGCTACACCTTC.

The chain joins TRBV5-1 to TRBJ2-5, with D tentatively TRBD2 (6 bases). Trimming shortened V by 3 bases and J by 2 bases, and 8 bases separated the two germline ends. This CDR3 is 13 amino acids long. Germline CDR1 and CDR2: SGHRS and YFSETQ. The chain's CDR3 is CASSSGLQETQYF. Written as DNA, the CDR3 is TGCGCCAGCAGCTCGGGACTGCAAGAGACCCAGTACTTC.

The CDR3 sequence: CASSLRDREDEQYF. The CDR3 region has the DNA TGTGCCAGCTCACTCCGGGACAGGGAAGATGAGCAGTACTTC. The chain employs TRBV18 and TRBJ2-7, with TRBD1 matching over 9 bases. The CDR3 loop spans 14 amino acids. Germline CDR1 KGHSH, CDR2 LQKENI. Germline trimming cut 4 bases from V and 7 bases from J; bases unmatched to any gene: 8.

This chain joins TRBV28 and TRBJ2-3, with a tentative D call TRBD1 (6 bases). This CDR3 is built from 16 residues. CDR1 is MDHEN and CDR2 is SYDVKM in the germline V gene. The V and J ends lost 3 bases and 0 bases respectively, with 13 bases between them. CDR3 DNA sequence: TGTGCCAGCAGTTTGTGGGACACCTCTAGCACAGATACGCAGTATTTT. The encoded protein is CASSLWDTSSTDTQYF.

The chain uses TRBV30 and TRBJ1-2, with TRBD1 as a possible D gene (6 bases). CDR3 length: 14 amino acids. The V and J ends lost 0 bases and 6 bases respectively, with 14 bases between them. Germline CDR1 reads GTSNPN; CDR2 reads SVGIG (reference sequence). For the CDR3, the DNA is TGTGCCTGGAGTGTTGGGGGCCAATGGGATGGCTACACCTTC. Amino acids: CAWSVGGQWDGYTF.

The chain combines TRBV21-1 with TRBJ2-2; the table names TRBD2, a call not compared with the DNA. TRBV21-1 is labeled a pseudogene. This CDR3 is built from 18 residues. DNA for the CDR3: TGTGCCAGCAGCAAAATGGGCTCCTCGGGGTTGGGTCCGGGGGAGCTGTTTTTT. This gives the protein CASSKMGSSGLGPGELFF.

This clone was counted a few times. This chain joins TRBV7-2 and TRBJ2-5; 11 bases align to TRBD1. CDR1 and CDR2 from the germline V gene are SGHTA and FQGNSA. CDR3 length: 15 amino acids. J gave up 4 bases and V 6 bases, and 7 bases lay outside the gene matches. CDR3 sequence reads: CASRRTGTGGETQYF. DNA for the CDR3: TGTGCCAGCAGGCGAACCGGGACAGGGGGAGAGACCCAGTACTTC.

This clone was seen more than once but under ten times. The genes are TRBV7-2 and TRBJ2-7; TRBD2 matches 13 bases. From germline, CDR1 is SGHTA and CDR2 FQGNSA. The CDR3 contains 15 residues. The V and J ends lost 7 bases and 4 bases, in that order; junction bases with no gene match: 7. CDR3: CASTETSGGIYEQYF. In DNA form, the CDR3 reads TGTGCCAGCACCGAGACTAGCGGGGGGATTTACGAGCAGTACTTC.

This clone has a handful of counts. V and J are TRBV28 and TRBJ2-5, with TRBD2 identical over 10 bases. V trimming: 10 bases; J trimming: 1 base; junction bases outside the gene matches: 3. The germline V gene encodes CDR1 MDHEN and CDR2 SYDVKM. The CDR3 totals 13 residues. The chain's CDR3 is CAIRTSGQETQYF. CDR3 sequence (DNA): TGTGCCATTCGGACTAGCGGCCAAGAGACCCAGTACTTC.

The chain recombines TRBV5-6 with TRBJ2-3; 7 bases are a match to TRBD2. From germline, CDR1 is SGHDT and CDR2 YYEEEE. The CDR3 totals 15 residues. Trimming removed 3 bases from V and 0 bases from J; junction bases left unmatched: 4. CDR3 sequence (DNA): TGTGCCAGCAGCTACGACGGGGGGAGCACAGATACGCAGTATTTT. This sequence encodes CASSYDGGSTDTQYF.

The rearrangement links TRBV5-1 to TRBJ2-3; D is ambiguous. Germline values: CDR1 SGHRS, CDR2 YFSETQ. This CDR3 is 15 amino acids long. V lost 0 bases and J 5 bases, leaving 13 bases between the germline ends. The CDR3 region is CASSLASGTRDTQYF. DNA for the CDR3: TGCGCCAGCAGCTTGGCCAGTGGCACCAGAGATACGCAGTATTTT.

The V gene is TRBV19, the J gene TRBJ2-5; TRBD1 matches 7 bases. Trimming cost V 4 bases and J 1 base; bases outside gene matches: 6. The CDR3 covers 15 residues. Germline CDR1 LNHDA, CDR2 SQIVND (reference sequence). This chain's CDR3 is CASSTGQRPQETQYF. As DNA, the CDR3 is TGTGCCAGTAGTACGGGACAGCGACCCCAAGAGACCCAGTACTTC.

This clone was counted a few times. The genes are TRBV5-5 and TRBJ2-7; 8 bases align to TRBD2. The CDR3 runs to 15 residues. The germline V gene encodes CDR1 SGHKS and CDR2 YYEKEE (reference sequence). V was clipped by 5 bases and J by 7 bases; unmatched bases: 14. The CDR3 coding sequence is TGTGCCAGCAGTACCGGGACGGGAGGGGCGTGGGAGCAGTACTTC. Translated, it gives CASSTGTGGAWEQYF.

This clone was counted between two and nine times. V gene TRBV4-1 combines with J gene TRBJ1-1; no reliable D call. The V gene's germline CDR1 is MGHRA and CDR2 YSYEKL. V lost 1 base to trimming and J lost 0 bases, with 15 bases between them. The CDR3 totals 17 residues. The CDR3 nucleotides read TGCGCCAGCAGCCAAGCCCGGGGAGGGAGAATGAACACTGAAGCTTTCTTT. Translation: CASSQARGGRMNTEAFF.

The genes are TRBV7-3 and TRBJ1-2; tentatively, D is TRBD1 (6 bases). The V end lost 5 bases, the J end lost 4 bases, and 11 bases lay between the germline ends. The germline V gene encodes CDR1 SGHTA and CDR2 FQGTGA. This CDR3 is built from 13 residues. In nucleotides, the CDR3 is TGTGCCAGCAGCGGGGGCAGAGCCTATGGCTACACCTTC. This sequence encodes CASSGGRAYGYTF.

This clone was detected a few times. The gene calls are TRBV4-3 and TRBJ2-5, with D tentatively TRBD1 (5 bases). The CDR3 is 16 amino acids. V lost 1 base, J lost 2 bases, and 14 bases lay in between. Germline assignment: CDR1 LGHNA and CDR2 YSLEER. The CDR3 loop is CASSQGVPAGQETQYF. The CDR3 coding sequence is TGCGCCAGCAGCCAAGGTGTCCCGGCAGGGCAAGAGACCCAGTACTTC.

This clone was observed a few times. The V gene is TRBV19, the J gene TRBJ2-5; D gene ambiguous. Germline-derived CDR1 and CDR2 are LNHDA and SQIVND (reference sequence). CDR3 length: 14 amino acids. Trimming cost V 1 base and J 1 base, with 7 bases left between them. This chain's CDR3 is CASSIGGTQETQYF. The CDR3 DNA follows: TGTGCCAGTAGTATAGGTGGCACCCAAGAGACCCAGTACTTC.

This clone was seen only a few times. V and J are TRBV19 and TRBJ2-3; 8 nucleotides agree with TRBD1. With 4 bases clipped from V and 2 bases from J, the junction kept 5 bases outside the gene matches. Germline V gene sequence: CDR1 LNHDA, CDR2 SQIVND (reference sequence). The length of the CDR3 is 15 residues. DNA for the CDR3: TGTGCCAGTAGTAGCGGACAGGGAGACACAGATACGCAGTATTTT. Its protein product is CASSSGQGDTDTQYF.

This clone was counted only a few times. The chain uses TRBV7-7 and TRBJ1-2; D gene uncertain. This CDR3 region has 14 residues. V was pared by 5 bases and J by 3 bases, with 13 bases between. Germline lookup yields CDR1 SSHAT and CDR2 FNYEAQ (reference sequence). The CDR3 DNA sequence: TGTGCCAGCAGCCCATTATTAGCCGACTATGGCTACACCTTC. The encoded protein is CASSPLLADYGYTF.

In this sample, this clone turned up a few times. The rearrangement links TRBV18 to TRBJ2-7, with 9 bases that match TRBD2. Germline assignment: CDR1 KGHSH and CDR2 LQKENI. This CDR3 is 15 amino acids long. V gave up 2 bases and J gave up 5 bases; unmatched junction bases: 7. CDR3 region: CASSPGTSSKNEQYF. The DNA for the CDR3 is TGTGCCAGCTCACCAGGGACTAGCTCAAAGAACGAGCAGTACTTC.

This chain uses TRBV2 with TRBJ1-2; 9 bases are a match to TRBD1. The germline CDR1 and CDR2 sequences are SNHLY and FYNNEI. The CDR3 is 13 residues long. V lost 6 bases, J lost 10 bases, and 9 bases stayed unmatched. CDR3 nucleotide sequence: TGTGCCAGCAGGTGGGACAGGGCCTCTCTCTACACCTTC. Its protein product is CASRWDRASLYTF.

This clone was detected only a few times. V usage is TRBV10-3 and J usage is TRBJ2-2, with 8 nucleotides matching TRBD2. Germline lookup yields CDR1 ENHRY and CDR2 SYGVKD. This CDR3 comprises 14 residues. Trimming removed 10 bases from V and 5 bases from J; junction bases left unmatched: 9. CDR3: CATAGGLWTGELFF. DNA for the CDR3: TGTGCCACCGCGGGAGGATTATGGACCGGGGAGCTGTTTTTT.

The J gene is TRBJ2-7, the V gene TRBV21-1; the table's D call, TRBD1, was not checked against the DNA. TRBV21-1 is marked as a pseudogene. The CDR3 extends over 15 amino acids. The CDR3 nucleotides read TGTGCCAGCAGCTTGGGACAGCGGAGCTCCTACGAGCAGTACTTC. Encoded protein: CASSLGQRSSYEQYF.

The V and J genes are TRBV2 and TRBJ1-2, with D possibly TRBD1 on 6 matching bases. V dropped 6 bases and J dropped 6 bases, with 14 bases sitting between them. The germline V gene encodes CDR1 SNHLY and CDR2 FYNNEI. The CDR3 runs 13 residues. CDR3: CASRGGAGNGYTF. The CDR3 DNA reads TGTGCCAGCAGGGGGGGGGCAGGGAATGGCTACACCTTC.

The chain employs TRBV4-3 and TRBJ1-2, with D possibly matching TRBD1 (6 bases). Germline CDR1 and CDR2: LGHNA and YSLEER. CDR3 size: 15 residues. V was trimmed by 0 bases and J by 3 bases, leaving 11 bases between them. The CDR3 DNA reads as TGCGCCAGCAGCCAAGATCATAGGACAGACTATGGCTACACCTTC. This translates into CASSQDHRTDYGYTF.

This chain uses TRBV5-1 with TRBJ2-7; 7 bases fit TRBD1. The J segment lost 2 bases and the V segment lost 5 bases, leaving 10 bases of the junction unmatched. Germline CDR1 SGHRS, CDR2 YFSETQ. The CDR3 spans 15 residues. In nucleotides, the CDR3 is TGCGCCAGCAGAAAAGGGGGCGAGGTTGCCTACGAGCAGTACTTC. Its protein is CASRKGGEVAYEQYF.